This T cell receptor (beta chain) was obtained from a study of T cell changes during pregnancy in multiple sclerosis. CDR1 is LGHNA and CDR2 is YSLEER in the germline V gene. Trimming cost V 1 base and J 2 bases, with 12 bases left between them. This CDR3 comprises 15 residues. Generated by immunoSEQ multiplex PCR, the TCRdb table keeps only in-frame clones and is missing some. Of some 46,000 clones in the sample, around 93% are singletons; the top ten hold approximately 2%. This receptor was identified in a female donor with multiple sclerosis, enrolled in a pregnancy study. The input for sequencing was peripheral blood, taken in the third trimester of pregnancy. The chain links TRBV4-3 to TRBJ2-7; D is possibly TRBD2 (7 bases). The CDR3 here is CASSQGEGGAYEQYF. Written as DNA, the CDR3 is TGCGCCAGCAGCCAAGGGGAAGGGGGGGCCTACGAGCAGTACTTC.